What follows is one T cell receptor beta chain and its context. Other DNA sequences of this sample code for an identical CDR3. CDR1 and CDR2 (germline): SEHNR, FQNEAQ (reference sequence). The CDR3 runs to 14 residues. Trimming cost V 5 bases and J 5 bases; bases outside gene matches: 4. The data originate from a study of shared clonotypes between healthy human individuals. In the original analysis: Filtering differed because ImmunoSEQ produced junction-only sequences that carried no quality scores. Method: immunoSEQ multiplex PCR; TCRdb's copy keeps in-frame clones and lacks some. V, J and clone size are those of that table, while D and trimming were read from the DNA. The profile shows fewer than 1.8 million clones, approximately 98.5% of them singletons.

Material for sequencing was naive CD4+ T cells sorted from blood. Subset reported: CD45RA+ positively selected. The chain combines TRBV7-9 with TRBJ1-4, with 8 bases identical to TRBD1. The sequence was collected from a man aged 30 to 45 in good health. CDR3 nucleotides: TGTGCCAGCAGCCCAGGGACAGGAAATGAAAAACTGTTTTTT. Translation gives CASSPGTGNEKLFF.